The 3 T cell receptor beta chains in this list originate from one sample, sequenced in a study of blood T cell repertoires in COVID-19. Using immunoSEQ multiplex PCR, the repertoire was profiled, and TCRdb retains in-frame clones only, with some absent. The sample lists about 55,000 clones, around four fifths occurring once. Sequenced sample: peripheral blood. The receptor source for this set is a woman in her sixties or seventies with acute or convalescent COVID-19.

This sequence joins TRBV5-4 and TRBJ2-6; a possible D gene is TRBD2 (5 bases). This CDR3 region has 15 residues. The germline V and J ends were trimmed by 6 bases and 1 base, with 11 bases remaining between them. CDR1 and CDR2 (germline): SGHNT, YYREEE (reference sequence). For the CDR3, the DNA is TGTGCCAGCATCGGGATATCATCTGGGGCCAACGTCCTGACTTTC. It encodes CASIGISSGANVLTF.

The rearrangement uses TRBV7-8 and TRBJ1-2; 12 nucleotides agree with TRBD1. The ends lost 5 bases at V and 7 bases at J; junction bases unmatched: 8. Germline assignment: CDR1 SGHVS and CDR2 FQNEAQ. The CDR3 spans 15 residues. The CDR3 bases are TGTGCCAGCAGCCAACCGGGACAGGGGGCAAGTGGCTACACCTTC. Protein product: CASSQPGQGASGYTF. Variable domain in full (rest from reference TRBV7-8 and TRBJ1-2): GAGVSQSPRYKVAKRGQDVALRCDPISGHVSLFWYQQALGQGPEFLTYFQNEAQLDKSGLPSDRFFAERPEGSVSTLKIQRTQQEDSAVYLCASSQPGQGASGYTFGSGTRLTVV.

The rearrangement uses TRBV28 and TRBJ2-3; TRBD2 matches at 11 bases. There are 20 residues in the CDR3. Germline values: CDR1 MDHEN, CDR2 SYDVKM. The J segment lost 4 bases and the V segment lost 6 bases, leaving 21 bases of the junction unmatched. CDR3 coding DNA: TGTGCCAGCAGCCATGTACCGGGACTAGCGGCTTATAGGATGTCAGATACGCAGTATTTT. Protein: CASSHVPGLAAYRMSDTQYF.